This entry concerns a single T cell receptor (beta chain). The authors' processing: It was from reference gene primer amplification that nucleated cell counts were estimated. TCRdb's copy holds only in-frame clones and misses some; the assay was immunoSEQ multiplex PCR. V and J calls and clone size are those listed in that table; D and trimming were worked out from the DNA. The table lists roughly 250,000 clones, 82% of them singletons. J gave up 10 bases and V 8 bases, and 9 bases lay outside the gene matches. The CDR3 runs 14 residues. Looked up from germline, CDR1 is LNHDA and CDR2 is SQIVND (reference sequence). This entry belongs to a study of blood T cell repertoires in COVID-19.

The chain links TRBV19 to TRBJ1-6; 9 nucleotides line up with TRBD1. The clonotype originates from a woman older than 75 with active or convalescent COVID-19. The sequenced sample consisted of peripheral blood. The chain's CDR3 is CASRTGQGPSPLHF. The CDR3 nucleotides are TGTGCCAGTCGGACGGGACAGGGCCCATCACCCCTCCACTTT.